This T cell receptor beta chain was profiled in a study of blood T cell repertoires in COVID-19. As for the study in general: Both acute and convalescent COVID-19 samples were obtained from the United States, Italy and Spain. Nucleic acid was either cDNA or gDNA, and it came from T cells, B-cell-depleted T cells, or PBMCs.

In the authors' workflow: Estimation of nucleated cell counts was performed using reference gene primer amplification. Some clones are missing from TCRdb's copy, which holds only in-frame ones; the method was immunoSEQ multiplex PCR. V and J calls and clone size follow that table, whereas D and trimming were derived from the DNA. The data contain 150,000 to 250,000 clones, approximately 85% of them seen just once; the ten biggest clones take up 12%. Assignment of participants to cohorts was predicated upon participant-reported clinical history. Per germline, CDR1 LNHDA and CDR2 SQIVND (reference sequence). The CDR3 runs 15 residues. V was clipped by 3 bases and J by 0 bases, with 11 bases between them.

Sequencing was carried out using PBMCs or T cells enriched from blood (not recorded which). The sequence derives from a man aged 35 to 55 who had recovered from COVID-19. The chain combines TRBV19 with TRBJ1-1; a weak D match, TRBD1 (5 bases). The CDR3: CASSIKTALNTEAFF. CDR3 in DNA: TGTGCCAGTAGTATCAAGACAGCTTTGAACACTGAAGCTTTCTTT.